The 22 T cell receptor beta chains below come from one sample, sequenced in a study of CD8 T cells in ankylosing spondylitis. Using its own MiXCR run on the 5' RACE reads, TCRdb lists one record per CDR3 protein. The data contain roughly 280,000 distinct CDR3 sequences, roughly 20% of them seen just once; the ten biggest clones take up 7.5% to 9%. The sequenced sample consisted of blood, either unsorted or a sorted T cell fraction (not recorded which). The source of these receptors is a male donor with ankylosing spondylitis or in good health (not recorded which).

The sample holds a few counts of this clonotype. V and J are TRBV12-3 or TRBV12-4 and TRBJ2-1, with 11 bases that match TRBD2. Losses at the gene ends were 2 bases for V and 0 bases for J; bases not matched to a gene: 12. The CDR3 totals 20 residues. The CDR3 bases are TGTGCCAGCAGTTTACTCCTCGGGACTAGCGGACAGAACTCCTACAATGAGCAGTTCTTC. Its protein is CASSLLLGTSGQNSYNEQFF.

This clonotype was recorded a few times. The gene calls are TRBV28 and TRBJ2-7; TRBD1 is a possible D gene (5 bases). CDR1 is MDHEN, CDR2 SYDVKM, per germline. The CDR3 sequence is 16 residues long. Trimming took 1 base from V and 5 from J, leaving 18 bases between them. The CDR3, as DNA: TGTGCCAGCAGTTTATCCCGACACCCGACAGTTAACGAGCAGTACGTC. Encoded protein: CASSLSRHPTVNEQYV.

A word on this clonotype: Its ends do not fully match the called genes, so a read error is possible. The genes are TRBV29-1 and TRBJ2-6; D is perhaps TRBD1 (5 bases). The germline CDR1 and CDR2 sequences are SQVTM and ANQGSEA. This CDR3 spans 16 amino acids. The CDR3 DNA sequence: TGCAGCATTGAAGTCCCAGGGCCCCCTGGGGCCAACGTCCTGACTTTC. This sequence encodes CSIEVPGPPGANVLTF.

The gene calls are TRBV20-1 and TRBJ1-5; D may be TRBD1 (5 bases). This CDR3 comprises 13 residues. V was shortened by 3 bases and J by 9 bases, with 15 bases between the two germline ends. CDR1 is DFQATT, CDR2 SNEGSKA, per germline (reference sequence). The CDR3 reads CSARIRGERPQHF. The CDR3 region has the DNA TGCAGTGCTAGGATTCGGGGGGAACGGCCCCAGCATTTT.

This clonotype occurred a few times. The V gene is TRBV6-4, the J gene TRBJ2-2; unclear D gene. The V gene's germline CDR1 is MRHNA and CDR2 SNTAGT. The CDR3 runs 14 residues. The V end was cut by 0 bases, the J end by 4 bases, with 6 bases between. The chain's CDR3 is CASSDSGVTGELFF. The CDR3 DNA reads TGTGCCAGCAGTGACTCAGGAGTCACCGGGGAGCTGTTTTTT.

The gene calls are TRBV30 and TRBJ2-1; TRBD2 aligns across 11 bases. The germline V gene encodes CDR1 GTSNPN and CDR2 SVGIG (reference sequence). Trimming took 3 bases from V and 6 from J; bases not matched to a gene: 4. The CDR3 covers 14 residues. The CDR3 sequence is CAWRLAGVSNEQFF. CDR3 coding DNA: TGTGCCTGGAGACTAGCGGGAGTTTCCAATGAGCAGTTCTTC.

V gene TRBV28 combines with J gene TRBJ2-3, with a weak D call TRBD2 (5 bases). The CDR3 contains 14 residues. Trimming pared 5 bases from V and 4 bases from J, leaving 13 bases between. Germline assignment: CDR1 MDHEN and CDR2 SYDVKM. CDR3 sequence reads: CASSLFGVPDTQYF. DNA for the CDR3: TGTGCCAGCAGTCTATTCGGGGTCCCAGATACGCAGTATTTT.

The genes are TRBV7-8 and TRBJ1-3, with no clear D. The CDR3 runs 16 residues. CDR1 and CDR2 from the germline V gene are SGHVS and FQNEAQ. The V end lost 2 bases, the J end lost 2 bases, and 13 bases lay between the germline ends. The CDR3 DNA reads as TGTGCCAGCAGCTTACTACCAAGAGAACCTGGAAACACCATATATTTT. Translating it yields CASSLLPREPGNTIYF.

This clonotype was counted only a few times. The chain recombines TRBV15 with TRBJ2-2; no reliable D call. V dropped 1 base and J dropped 7 bases, with 4 bases sitting between them. The CDR3 length is 12 residues. Germline CDR1 reads LNHNV; CDR2 reads YYDKDF (reference sequence). The CDR3 is CATSRAYGELFF. The CDR3 nucleotides are TGTGCCACCAGCAGAGCTTACGGGGAGCTGTTTTTT.

The chain employs TRBV5-6 and TRBJ1-1, with D possibly matching TRBD1 (6 bases). The germline V and J ends were trimmed by 10 bases and 7 bases, with 20 bases remaining between them. The V gene's germline CDR1 is SGHDT and CDR2 YYEEEE. This CDR3 spans 13 amino acids. CDR3 loop: CASEGGAHYEAFF. CDR3 nucleotides: TGTGCCTCTGAGGGGGGCGCACACTATGAAGCTTTCTTT.

CDR3 region: CASSLDYDETQYF. The CDR3, as DNA: TGTGCCAGCAGCTTGGACTATGACGAGACCCAGTACTTC. This rearrangement joins TRBV5-6 to TRBJ2-5, with D uncertain. The CDR3 runs 13 residues. V dropped 0 bases and J dropped 5 bases, with 8 bases sitting between them. Germline V gene sequence: CDR1 SGHDT, CDR2 YYEEEE.

This clonotype was recorded at least ten times. This sequence joins TRBV20-1 and TRBJ1-1, with a weak D call TRBD1 (6 bases). The V gene lost 3 bases and the J gene lost 7 bases, with 15 bases spanning the gap. The CDR3 contains 13 residues. The V gene's germline CDR1 is DFQATT and CDR2 SNEGSKA (reference sequence). The CDR3 DNA reads TGCAGTGCTAGGGATCGGGGGCGGGATGAAGCTTTCTTT. Its protein is CSARDRGRDEAFF.

The chain recombines TRBV6-2 or TRBV6-3 with TRBJ2-3; D uncertain. Between the trimmed V and J ends, which lost 6 bases and 4 bases, there was a span of 17 bases. CDR1 is MNHEY and CDR2 is SVGEGT in the germline V gene. The CDR3 contains 15 residues. CDR3 amino acids: CASSKPLSLADTQYF. In nucleotides, the CDR3 is TGTGCCAGCAGCAAACCCTTGTCTCTCGCAGATACGCAGTATTTT.

The chain has TRBV3-1 and TRBJ2-2; D may be TRBD1 or TRBD2 (6 bases each). The V gene lost 5 bases and the J gene lost 1 base, with 11 bases spanning the gap. CDR3 length equals 15 residues. Per the germline V gene, CDR1 is LGHDT and CDR2 is YNNKEL (reference sequence). CDR3 sequence: CASSLQGGNTGELFF. CDR3 sequence (DNA): TGTGCCAGCAGCTTACAGGGAGGGAACACCGGGGAGCTGTTTTTT.

The chain is built from TRBV11-2 and TRBJ2-1; D gene unclear. Germline CDR1 is SGHAT and CDR2 is FQNNGV. Trimming stripped 0 bases from V and 6 bases from J, with 15 bases between. The CDR3 runs 16 residues. Here the CDR3 DNA reads TGTGCCAGCAGCTTAGATCGGTCAGAGCTGGGCAATGAGCAGTTCTTC. This encodes CASSLDRSELGNEQFF.

This clonotype has at least ten counts. This rearrangement joins TRBV6-1 to TRBJ1-6; no firm D call. V lost 6 bases, J lost 0 bases, and 9 bases lay in between. Germline V CDR1 and CDR2: MNHNS, SASEGT. The CDR3 covers 15 residues. CDR3 DNA sequence: TGTGCCAGCAGCTTGTTTGGCTCCTATAATTCACCCCTCCACTTT. As protein: CASSLFGSYNSPLHF.

The chain links TRBV28 to TRBJ2-7; TRBD2 aligns across 7 bases. The CDR3 consists of 15 residues. Germline CDR1 MDHEN, CDR2 SYDVKM. V gave up 4 bases and J gave up 3 bases; unmatched junction bases: 9. CDR3 in DNA: TGTGCCAGCAGTTCTGCCCCCCCGGGGGGCTACGAGCAGTACGTC. The encoded protein is CASSSAPPGGYEQYV.

This chain connects TRBV2 to TRBJ2-2, with D possibly matching TRBD2 (6 bases). Per the germline V gene, CDR1 is SNHLY and CDR2 is FYNNEI. V lost 8 bases to trimming and J lost 4 bases, with 8 bases between them. The length of the CDR3 is 12 residues. The CDR3 protein is CASREFTGELFF. As DNA, the CDR3 is TGTGCCAGCCGGGAGTTCACCGGGGAGCTGTTTTTT.

The chain combines TRBV2 with TRBJ2-2, with 7 bases that match TRBD2. J gave up 7 bases and V 8 bases, and 13 bases lay outside the gene matches. Germline V gene sequence: CDR1 SNHLY, CDR2 FYNNEI. The CDR3 has 15 amino acids. The CDR3 protein is CASGWEGLTDGELFF. DNA for the CDR3: TGTGCCAGCGGTTGGGAGGGCCTTACTGACGGGGAGCTGTTTTTT.

The chain recombines TRBV6-1 with TRBJ1-2; tentatively, D is TRBD1 (6 bases). Trimming left V 6 bases short and J 3 bases short, with 14 bases between. This CDR3 is built from 14 residues. Germline assignment: CDR1 MNHNS and CDR2 SASEGT. The chain's CDR3 is CASRSQGTHYGYTF. The CDR3 DNA reads as TGTGCCAGCAGATCACAGGGAACTCACTATGGCTACACCTTC.

The chain joins TRBV4-2 to TRBJ2-5, with D possibly matching TRBD2 (5 bases). V dropped 0 bases and J dropped 3 bases, with 11 bases sitting between them. This CDR3 region has 15 residues. Looked up from germline, CDR1 is LGHNA and CDR2 is YNFKEQ. CDR3 DNA: TGTGCCAGCAGCCAAGATGGCCGGGGAGAAGAGACCCAGTACTTC. It encodes CASSQDGRGEETQYF.

This clonotype has a handful of counts. V usage is TRBV29-1 and J usage is TRBJ2-5; D may correspond to TRBD1 or TRBD2 (5 bases each). CDR3 length: 12 residues. V lost 8 bases and J 2 bases, leaving 12 bases between the germline ends. Germline CDR1 SQVTM, CDR2 ANQGSEA. CDR3 DNA sequence: TGCAGCTTAAGGGACGGACAAGAGACCCAGTACTTC. Residues: CSLRDGQETQYF.